The 21 T cell receptor beta chains below come from one sample, sequenced in a study of T cells in tuberculosis. Sequencing used immunoSEQ multiplex PCR; TCRdb keeps in-frame clones, though not all of them. Among some 40,000 clones listed, approximately 95% were seen once. Material for sequencing was PBMCs. These receptors originate from a donor aged 5-35 years with latent tuberculosis or without tuberculosis infection.

The V and J genes are TRBV28 and TRBJ1-1, with 11 nucleotides matching TRBD1. With 2 bases clipped from V and 1 base from J, the junction kept 18 bases outside the gene matches. Per germline, CDR1 MDHEN and CDR2 SYDVKM. This CDR3 comprises 21 residues. The CDR3 here is CASSLTGTGGALGRENTEAFF. The CDR3 nucleotides are TGTGCCAGCAGTTTAACCGGGACAGGGGGGGCCCTCGGAAGAGAGAACACTGAAGCTTTCTTT.

The rearrangement uses TRBV6-5 and TRBJ2-5, with 9 nucleotides matching TRBD1. The germline gives CDR1 MNHEY, CDR2 SVGAGI. This CDR3 region has 15 residues. The trim removed 1 base at V and 5 bases at J, leaving 5 bases unmatched. CDR3 nucleotides: TGTGCCAGCAGTTACTTTGGGACAGGGTCTGAGACCCAGTACTTC. Translating it yields CASSYFGTGSETQYF.

The J gene is TRBJ2-7, the V gene TRBV10-3, with 8 bases aligning to TRBD1. V dropped 6 bases and J dropped 0; count of bases not matched to a gene: 4. Germline CDR1 reads ENHRY; CDR2 reads SYGVKD. This CDR3 has 14 residues. Here the CDR3 reads CAIRLQGDSYEQYF. The CDR3 nucleotides read TGTGCCATCAGGCTACAGGGGGACTCCTACGAGCAGTACTTC.

The V and J genes are TRBV6-6 and TRBJ1-1, with 8 bases fitting TRBD1. V gave up 6 bases and J gave up 4 bases; unmatched junction bases: 10. CDR3 length: 15 amino acids. In germline, CDR1 is MNHNY, CDR2 SVGAGI (reference sequence). The CDR3 reads CASSRGQGGSTEAFF. In DNA form, the CDR3 reads TGTGCCAGCAGCCGAGGACAGGGAGGATCCACTGAAGCTTTCTTT.

The rearrangement joins TRBV6-6 to TRBJ2-7; TRBD1 might be the D (7 bases). V lost 5 bases and J 0 bases, leaving 11 bases between the germline ends. The CDR3 covers 14 residues. CDR1 is MNHNY, CDR2 SVGAGI, per germline (reference sequence). CDR3 DNA sequence: TGTGCCAGCAGTAGACAGGGACTCTCCTACGAGCAGTACTTC. Protein: CASSRQGLSYEQYF.

This sequence joins TRBV5-6 and TRBJ1-5; D is ambiguous. Germline loops: CDR1 SGHDT, CDR2 YYEEEE. The CDR3 runs 13 residues. V was pared by 1 base and J by 2 bases, with 4 bases between. DNA for the CDR3: TGTGCCAGCAGCTTGTTCGGCAATCAGCCCCAGCATTTT. Encoded protein: CASSLFGNQPQHF. Full variable domain (remainder filled in from reference TRBV5-6 and TRBJ1-5): DAGVTQSPTHLIKTRGQQVTLRCSPKSGHDTVSWYQQALGQGPQFIFQYYEEEERQRGNFPDRFSGHQFPNYSSELNVNALLLGDSALYLCASSLFGNQPQHFGDGTRLSIL.

The chain carries TRBV12-5 and TRBJ2-2; 12 bases match TRBD2. The ends lost 5 bases at V and 5 bases at J; junction bases unmatched: 21. CDR1 LGHNT and CDR2 FRNRAP come from the germline V gene. This CDR3 contains 21 residues. CDR3 residues: CASGVTPYGLAGNKGTGELFF. For the CDR3, the DNA is TGTGCTAGTGGTGTAACACCTTATGGACTAGCGGGAAATAAAGGGACCGGGGAGCTGTTTTTT. Full variable domain (remainder filled in from reference TRBV12-5 and TRBJ2-2): DARVTQTPRHKVTEMGQEVTMRCQPILGHNTVFWYRQTMMQGLELLAYFRNRAPLDDSGMPKDRFSAEMPDATLATLKIQPSEPRDSAVYFCASGVTPYGLAGNKGTGELFFGEGSRLTVL.

The chain joins TRBV27 to TRBJ1-1; the match to TRBD1 covers 7 bases. The CDR3 covers 15 residues. J lost 5 bases, V lost 5 bases, and 11 bases had no gene match. Germline CDR1 is MNHEY and CDR2 is SMNVEV (reference sequence). The CDR3 loop reads CASSPRSTGLTEAFF. The CDR3 nucleotides read TGTGCCAGCAGTCCAAGGTCGACAGGGTTGACTGAAGCTTTCTTT.

V usage is TRBV28 and J usage is TRBJ1-3, with D possibly being TRBD1 (5 bases). Trimming took 7 bases from V and 8 from J, leaving 15 bases between them. CDR1 and CDR2 (germline): MDHEN, SYDVKM. The CDR3 length is 13 residues. The CDR3 nucleotides read TGTGCCAGCACTCGTACGCAGGGATACACCATATATTTT. Protein product: CASTRTQGYTIYF.

This chain connects TRBV5-4 to TRBJ1-3; D gene uncertain. V was cut by 0 bases and J by 1 base, with 8 bases left in between. Germline CDR1 and CDR2: SGHNT and YYREEE (reference sequence). The CDR3 runs 15 residues. This CDR3 reads CASSLAGFSGNTIYF. DNA of the CDR3: TGTGCCAGCAGCTTGGCGGGGTTTTCTGGAAACACCATATATTTT.

The genes are TRBV29-1 and TRBJ1-3; 12 positions match TRBD1. Germline V lookup: CDR1 SQVTM, CDR2 ANQGSEA. V was pared by 7 bases and J by 0 bases, with 7 bases of the junction left unmatched. The CDR3 is made up of 16 amino acids. CDR3 DNA sequence: TGCAGCGCCGGGACAGGGGGCTTGAGCTCTGGAAACACCATATATTTT. This translates into CSAGTGGLSSGNTIYF.

The chain is built from TRBV2 and TRBJ2-3; 15 bases map to TRBD2. V dropped 2 bases and J dropped 6; count of bases not matched to a gene: 6. In germline, CDR1 is SNHLY, CDR2 FYNNEI. The CDR3 length is 17 residues. This CDR3 is CASSEWGLAGGWDTQYF. CDR3 nucleotide sequence: TGTGCCAGCAGTGAATGGGGACTAGCGGGGGGATGGGATACGCAGTATTTT.

CDR3 amino acids: CASSRVIPSPKSMNTEAFF. In DNA form, the CDR3 reads TGTGCCAGCAGCAGGGTGATCCCTTCCCCTAAGTCTATGAACACTGAAGCTTTCTTT. The V gene is TRBV19, the J gene TRBJ1-1; tentative D call: TRBD1 (5 bases). CDR3 length: 19 residues. V lost 9 bases and J 0 bases, leaving 29 bases between the germline ends. From germline, CDR1 is LNHDA and CDR2 SQIVND (reference sequence). The complete variable domain, with remaining parts taken from reference TRBV19 and TRBJ1-1, reads DGGITQSPKYLFRKEGQNVTLSCEQNLNHDAMYWYRQDPGQGLRLIYYSQIVNDFQKGDIAEGYSVSREKKESFPLTVTSAQKNPTAFYLCASSRVIPSPKSMNTEAFFGQGTRLTVV.

The J gene is TRBJ2-7, the V gene TRBV25-1; 7 bases fit TRBD1. In germline, CDR1 is MGHDK, CDR2 SYGVNS. CDR3 length equals 16 residues. V was clipped by 3 bases and J by 0 bases; unmatched bases: 8. DNA of the CDR3: TGTGCCAGCAGTGACCCCGGACAGGTCAGCTCCTACGAGCAGTACTTC. Protein: CASSDPGQVSSYEQYF.

The chain uses TRBV27 and TRBJ2-2, with 10 bases aligning to TRBD2. This CDR3 is built from 16 residues. With V trimmed by 5 bases and J by 8 bases, 11 bases remained unmatched. Germline loops: CDR1 MNHEY, CDR2 SMNVEV (reference sequence). CDR3 DNA: TGTGCCAGCAGTGAGAAGCGGGGGGGTAATTCTGGGGAGCTGTTTTTT. This gives the protein CASSEKRGGNSGELFF.

The chain has TRBV9 and TRBJ2-5; 11 bases map to TRBD2. This CDR3 contains 17 residues. Germline V gene lookup returns CDR1 SGDLS and CDR2 YYNGEE. Trimming at V came to 0 bases and at J to 1 base, leaving 5 bases not matched to a gene. In nucleotides, the CDR3 is TGTGCCAGCAGCGTAGAATCTAGCGGGGGGATCCAAGAGACCCAGTACTTC. It translates to CASSVESSGGIQETQYF.

This chain connects TRBV19 to TRBJ1-2; TRBD1 aligns across 8 bases. Germline lookup yields CDR1 LNHDA and CDR2 SQIVND (reference sequence). This CDR3 spans 18 amino acids. V lost 4 bases and J lost 2; bases outside the gene matches: 15. The CDR3 DNA follows: TGTGCCAGTAGTAGCCCATCCCGGAAGGACAGGGTAAACTATGGCTACACCTTC. Translating it yields CASSSPSRKDRVNYGYTF. The complete variable domain, with remaining parts taken from reference TRBV19 and TRBJ1-2, reads DGGITQSPKYLFRKEGQNVTLSCEQNLNHDAMYWYRQDPGQGLRLIYYSQIVNDFQKGDIAEGYSVSREKKESFPLTVTSAQKNPTAFYLCASSSPSRKDRVNYGYTFGSGTRLTVV.

The chain combines TRBV30 with TRBJ1-5; D is undetermined. Per the germline V gene, CDR1 is GTSNPN and CDR2 is SVGIG (reference sequence). The CDR3 contains 15 residues. Trimming left V 1 base short and J 2 bases short, with 12 bases between. The DNA for the CDR3 is TGTGCCTGGAGTGGTAAAACGGGTGGCAATCAGCCCCAGCATTTT. Translation: CAWSGKTGGNQPQHF.

The rearrangement joins TRBV9 to TRBJ2-7; D not resolved. The length of the CDR3 is 13 residues. Trimming stripped 7 bases from V and 4 bases from J, with 15 bases between. Per the germline V gene, CDR1 is SGDLS and CDR2 is YYNGEE. CDR3 nucleotides: TGTGCCAGCTGCTACCACCCACCGTACGAGCAGTACTTC. It specifies CASCYHPPYEQYF.

This chain joins TRBV5-1 and TRBJ2-5; tentatively, D is TRBD1 (5 bases). This CDR3 comprises 11 residues. Germline lookup yields CDR1 SGHRS and CDR2 YFSETQ. V lost 6 bases to trimming and J lost 4 bases, with 7 bases between them. The DNA for the CDR3 is TGCGCCAGCACCACAGGAGAGACCCAGTACTTC. Its protein is CASTTGETQYF. Supplemented by reference TRBV5-1 and TRBJ2-5, the full variable domain reads KAGVTQTPRYLIKTRGQQVTLSCSPISGHRSVSWYQQTPGQGLQFLFEYFSETQRNKGNFPGRFSGRQFSNSRSEMNVSTLELGDSALYLCASTTGETQYFGPGTRLLVL.

The chain combines TRBV28 with TRBJ1-6, with 7 positions matching TRBD1. V lost 5 bases, J lost 6 bases, and 4 bases stayed unmatched. Germline V gene sequence: CDR1 MDHEN, CDR2 SYDVKM. The CDR3 runs to 14 residues. The CDR3 DNA reads as TGTGCCAGCAGTCCGAACAGGGGTAATTCACCCCTCCACTTT. Residues: CASSPNRGNSPLHF.